This T cell receptor (beta chain) was sequenced for a study of shared clonotypes between healthy human individuals. Overall study findings and caveats: A handful of donors shared about 5% of their naive CD4 clonotypes.

Each replicate PCR on the sorted subsets used roughly 200 ng DNA (around 30,000 T cell genomes). The method was immunoSEQ multiplex PCR; TCRdb's version includes in-frame clones alone and lacks a portion of them. The table shows about 360,000 clones, with around 79% occurring only once. CDR1 SEHNR and CDR2 FQNEAQ come from the germline V gene (reference sequence). Trimming cost V 6 bases and J 4 bases; bases outside gene matches: 9. The CDR3 spans 16 residues. A word on this clone: No antigen is known for it.

Splitting of CD4+ cells produced CD45RA+ naive and CD45RA-negative memory subsets. Sequenced sample: memory CD4+ T cells sorted from blood. The subset was: CD45RA-negative fraction. This receptor was obtained from a man between 25 and 39 years old in good health. V and J are TRBV7-9 and TRBJ2-2; 9 bases are shared with TRBD2. The CDR3 region has the DNA TGTGCCAGCAGTATAGCCACAGCGGGAGGCACCGGGGAGCTGTTTTTT. Translating it yields CASSIATAGGTGELFF.